Listed here is a single TCR beta chain. The antigen remains unidentified. The CDR3 loop spans 13 amino acids. CDR1 ENHRY and CDR2 SYGVKD come from the germline V gene. The V end lost 9 bases, the J end lost 2 bases, and 12 bases lay between the germline ends. The sample is drawn from a study of OX40 agonist ivuxolimab in advanced cancers. Study at large: Six ivuxolimab dose levels, 0.01 to 10 mg/kg, were given intravenously every 2 weeks. The study, taken as a whole, reports: Nonresponders, in some cases, also had low normalized T-cell clonal expansion. In the expanded peripheral T cells, antigen specificity was never determined.

Samples were taken at baseline and on day 1 of cycles 4 and 7. Here immunoSEQ multiplex PCR was the method, and the copy in TCRdb shows in-frame clones only, minus some. The sample holds tens of thousands of clones, roughly 90% seen once. The receptor was isolated from an adult with an advanced solid tumor such as melanoma, head and neck, liver or kidney cancer. This material consisted of CD4+ or CD8+ T cells sorted from blood, taken in a trial of the OX40 agonist ivuxolimab. The chain couples TRBV10-3 to TRBJ2-3; weak D call: TRBD1 (6 bases). CDR3 sequence: CAIQGVFTDTQYF. CDR3 nucleotides: TGTGCCATACAGGGTGTTTTCACAGATACGCAGTATTTT.